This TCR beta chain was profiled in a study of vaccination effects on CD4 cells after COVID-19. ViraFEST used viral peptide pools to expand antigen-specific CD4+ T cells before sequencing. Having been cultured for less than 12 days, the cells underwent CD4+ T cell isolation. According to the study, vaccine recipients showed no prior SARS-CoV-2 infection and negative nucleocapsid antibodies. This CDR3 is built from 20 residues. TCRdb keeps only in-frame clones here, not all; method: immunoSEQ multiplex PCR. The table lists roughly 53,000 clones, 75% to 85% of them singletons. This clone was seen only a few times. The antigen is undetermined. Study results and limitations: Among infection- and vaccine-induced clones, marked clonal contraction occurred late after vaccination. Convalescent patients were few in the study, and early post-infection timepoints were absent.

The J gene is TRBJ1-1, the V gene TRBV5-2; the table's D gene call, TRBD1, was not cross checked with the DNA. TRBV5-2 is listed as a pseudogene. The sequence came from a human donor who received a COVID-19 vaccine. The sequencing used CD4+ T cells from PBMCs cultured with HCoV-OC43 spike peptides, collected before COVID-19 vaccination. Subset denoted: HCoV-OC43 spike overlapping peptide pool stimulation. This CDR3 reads CASNTKLGKRTGGFNTEAFF. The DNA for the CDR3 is TGTGCCAGCAATACAAAGTTGGGGAAAAGGACAGGGGGGTTTAACACTGAAGCTTTCTTT.